These 26 T cell receptor beta chains originate from one sample sequenced in a study of blood T cell repertoires in COVID-19. Clones were read by immunoSEQ multiplex PCR, and TCRdb kept only the in-frame ones, dropping some. The sample comprises 150,000 to 160,000 clones, over 70% of which are singletons, and roughly 0.6% rests with the top ten. The sample comprised peripheral blood. The source is a man aged 60-69 years with acute or convalescent COVID-19.

Concerning this clone: Other DNA sequences from this sample encode an identical CDR3 as well. This sequence joins TRBV27 and TRBJ1-3, with a tentative D call TRBD1 (6 bases). Trimming pared 5 bases from V and 0 bases from J, leaving 11 bases between. Germline lookup yields CDR1 MNHEY and CDR2 SMNVEV (reference sequence). The CDR3 covers 15 residues. CDR3 nucleotides: TGTGCCAGCAGTAGGGGGGGAAGCTCTGGAAACACCATATATTTT. Protein product: CASSRGGSSGNTIYF.

There are a few counts of this clone. The rearrangement joins TRBV29-1 to TRBJ1-4; the D gene is possibly TRBD1 (5 bases). V was pared by 4 bases and J by 10 bases, with 10 bases between. Germline V CDR1 and CDR2: SQVTM, ANQGSEA. CDR3 length equals 11 residues. The CDR3 DNA reads as TGCAGCGTTGGTCAGGGAATAAAACTGTTTTTT. Its translation: CSVGQGIKLFF.

The chain employs TRBV5-1 and TRBJ2-5; D possibly corresponds to TRBD1 (6 bases). CDR1 is SGHRS, CDR2 YFSETQ, per germline. This CDR3 spans 14 amino acids. Trimming took off 0 bases at V and 4 bases at J, with 10 bases between the two ends. The chain's CDR3 is CASSLETGGETQYF. The CDR3 nucleotides are TGCGCCAGCAGCTTGGAGACAGGAGGAGAGACCCAGTACTTC.

The genes are TRBV5-1 and TRBJ2-3; no definite D call. V was shortened by 10 bases and J by 2 bases, with 17 bases between the two germline ends. Germline CDR1 and CDR2: SGHRS and YFSETQ. This CDR3 comprises 14 residues. CDR3 amino acids: CASSQSDHTDTQYF. For the CDR3, the DNA is TGCGCCTCCTCACAGAGTGACCACACAGATACGCAGTATTTT.

The CDR3, as DNA: TGCGCCAGCAGCCAAGGACGACAGGGTTATAATTCACCCCTCCACTTT. The encoded protein is CASSQGRQGYNSPLHF. The chain employs TRBV4-1 and TRBJ1-6, with 7 bases fitting TRBD1. CDR1 MGHRA and CDR2 YSYEKL come from the germline V gene. V lost 1 base and J lost 4; bases outside the gene matches: 4. The CDR3 length is 16 residues.

This sequence joins TRBV29-1 and TRBJ2-2; D is ambiguous. Germline CDR1 SQVTM, CDR2 ANQGSEA. This CDR3 has 13 amino acids. V lost 5 bases, J lost 6 bases, and 13 bases lay in between. CDR3 loop: CSVTASRAGELFF. Written as DNA, the CDR3 is TGCAGCGTTACCGCTTCCCGGGCCGGGGAGCTGTTTTTT.

The chain uses TRBV10-3 and TRBJ2-7; 7 bases are a match to TRBD1. Trimming took 8 bases from V and 1 from J; bases not matched to a gene: 5. The length of the CDR3 is 13 residues. The V gene's germline CDR1 is ENHRY and CDR2 SYGVKD. Here the CDR3 reads CAIRLQGSYEQYF. In DNA form, the CDR3 reads TGTGCCATCCGCCTACAGGGGTCCTACGAGCAGTACTTC.

CDR3 in DNA: TGTGCCAGCCTAAGTAGGGGCCGCATCCGAGGCTACACCTTC. It codes for CASLSRGRIRGYTF. The chain recombines TRBV6-5 with TRBJ1-2; a weak D match, TRBD1 (5 bases). V was cut by 8 bases and J by 8 bases, with 21 bases left in between. The germline CDR1 and CDR2 sequences are MNHEY and SVGAGI. This CDR3 is built from 14 residues.

The V call is TRBV2, the J call TRBJ1-2; 9 positions match TRBD1. Per germline, CDR1 SNHLY and CDR2 FYNNEI. The V gene end was trimmed by 4 bases and the J gene end by 0 bases; junction bases not matched to a gene: 3. The CDR3 length is 15 residues. In nucleotides, the CDR3 is TGTGCCAGCAGTGCGGGACAGGGCTCTAACTATGGCTACACCTTC. Translation: CASSAGQGSNYGYTF.

This chain connects TRBV6-5 to TRBJ1-1; D unresolved. V was pared by 7 bases and J by 1 base, with 13 bases between. Germline V gene lookup returns CDR1 MNHEY and CDR2 SVGAGI. The CDR3 spans 14 residues. The CDR3 protein is CASTYGRGNTEAFF. For the CDR3, the DNA is TGTGCCAGCACCTATGGACGGGGGAACACTGAAGCTTTCTTT.

The chain joins TRBV7-2 to TRBJ2-3; TRBD2 might be the D (7 bases). The CDR3 contains 16 residues. Germline lookup yields CDR1 SGHTA and CDR2 FQGNSA. V was shortened by 5 bases and J by 5 bases, with 20 bases between the two germline ends. CDR3 region: CASSVLMRGGQDTQYF. DNA of the CDR3: TGTGCCAGCAGCGTTCTGATGAGGGGGGGCCAAGATACGCAGTATTTT.

The chain recombines TRBV18 with TRBJ2-7; D is uncertain. Germline CDR1 and CDR2: KGHSH and LQKENI. The CDR3 spans 14 residues. Trimming removed 5 bases from V and 4 bases from J, with 15 bases in between. CDR3 nucleotide sequence: TGTGCCAGCTCATCCTCAGTGACTGGATACGAGCAGTACTTC. Translated: CASSSSVTGYEQYF.

The J gene is TRBJ1-1, the V gene TRBV5-4; D unclear. V shed 1 base and J shed 1 base, with 8 bases lying between them. Looked up from germline, CDR1 is SGHNT and CDR2 is YYREEE (reference sequence). The CDR3 extends over 14 amino acids. Here the CDR3 reads CASSLWSGNTEAFF. CDR3 nucleotide sequence: TGTGCCAGCAGCTTGTGGAGCGGGAACACTGAAGCTTTCTTT.

V usage is TRBV2 and J usage is TRBJ2-1; 9 bases line up with TRBD2. The CDR3 has 14 amino acids. Germline trimming cut 5 bases from V and 5 bases from J; bases unmatched to any gene: 4. CDR1 and CDR2 (germline): SNHLY, FYNNEI. The CDR3 DNA reads TGTGCCAGCAGTAGGCGGGGGGGGCACAATGAGCAGTTCTTC. Translating gives CASSRRGGHNEQFF. Full variable domain (rest looked up from reference TRBV2 and TRBJ2-1): EPEVTQTPSHQVTQMGQEVILRCVPISNHLYFYWYRQILGQKVEFLVSFYNNEISEKSEIFDDQFSVERPDGSNFTLKIRSTKLEDSAMYFCASSRRGGHNEQFFGPGTRLTVL.

The rearrangement joins TRBV5-5 to TRBJ2-5, with 9 bases identical to TRBD1. The CDR3 contains 17 residues. Germline V lookup: CDR1 SGHKS, CDR2 YYEKEE (reference sequence). V shed 1 base and J 5 bases; nucleotides not matched to a gene: 12. As DNA, the CDR3 is TGTGCCAGCAGCTTGTTTACAGGGGCCACAGGGGGCGAGACCCAGTACTTC. Residues: CASSLFTGATGGETQYF.

The CDR3 region has the DNA TGCGCCAGCAGCCAAGACAGGGTAGGCGCAGATACGCAGTATTTT. Translation gives CASSQDRVGADTQYF. V and J are TRBV4-3 and TRBJ2-3, with D maybe TRBD1 (5 bases). The ends were cut back, 0 bases at V and 4 bases at J, with 11 bases in the middle. Germline-derived CDR1 and CDR2 are LGHNA and YSLEER. This CDR3 has 15 amino acids.

J is TRBJ2-5 and V is TRBV18; perhaps TRBD1 as D (6 bases). V lost 3 bases to trimming and J lost 1 base, with 6 bases between them. CDR1 is KGHSH, CDR2 LQKENI, per germline. This CDR3 contains 13 residues. CDR3 bases: TGTGCCAGCTCACCGGGGGCCCAAGAGACCCAGTACTTC. It encodes CASSPGAQETQYF.

V gene TRBV6-2 or TRBV6-3 combines with J gene TRBJ1-6; 10 bases align to TRBD1. The length of the CDR3 is 15 residues. With 3 bases clipped from V and 9 bases from J, the junction kept 5 bases outside the gene matches. Germline CDR1 is MNHEY and CDR2 is SVGEGT. CDR3 region: CASSYQGQGFSPLHF. The DNA for the CDR3 is TGTGCCAGCAGTTATCAGGGACAGGGGTTTTCACCCCTCCACTTT.

The rearrangement uses TRBV10-3 and TRBJ2-7; a weak D match, TRBD2 (6 bases). Trimming removed 10 bases at V and 3 bases at J, with 16 bases between. Germline V lookup: CDR1 ENHRY, CDR2 SYGVKD. The CDR3 runs to 13 residues. The CDR3: CATLFGRGYEQYF. The CDR3 DNA sequence: TGTGCCACCCTTTTCGGGAGAGGCTACGAGCAGTACTTC.

The chain is built from TRBV4-1 and TRBJ1-5; 8 bases agree with TRBD1. The CDR3 runs to 15 residues. CDR1 is MGHRA, CDR2 YSYEKL, per germline. With 6 bases clipped from V and 2 bases from J, the junction kept 6 bases outside the gene matches. CDR3 DNA: TGCGCCAGCAGTAATCCGGGACAGGGCAATCAGCCCCAGCATTTT. Its translation: CASSNPGQGNQPQHF.

This chain uses TRBV21-1 with TRBJ2-7; TRBD1 is the table's D call, not checked against the DNA. TRBV21-1 is a known pseudogene. CDR3 length: 16 residues. CDR3 DNA: TGTGCCAGCAGCAATCAGGGATCAGTTATCCTCTACGAGCAGTACTTC. Protein sequence: CASSNQGSVILYEQYF.

The chain has TRBV10-3 and TRBJ2-2; 9 nucleotides align to TRBD2. The germline CDR1 and CDR2 sequences are ENHRY and SYGVKD. The V gene end was trimmed by 5 bases and the J gene end by 4 bases; junction bases not matched to a gene: 2. The CDR3 totals 14 residues. The CDR3 sequence: CAISPGLATGELFF. The CDR3 nucleotides are TGTGCCATCAGTCCGGGACTAGCCACCGGGGAGCTGTTTTTT.

The CDR3 region is CASRDQGNRAFF. CDR3 DNA: TGCGCCAGCAGGGACCAGGGGAATCGGGCTTTCTTT. The genes are TRBV5-1 and TRBJ1-1; D is possibly TRBD1 (6 bases). The CDR3 has 12 residues. V lost 5 bases and J lost 11, with 16 bases in between. Per germline, CDR1 SGHRS and CDR2 YFSETQ.

This clone came up once. This sequence joins TRBV5-1 and TRBJ2-3; 9 nucleotides agree with TRBD2. Trimming cost V 8 bases and J 6 bases; bases outside gene matches: 10. This CDR3 has 14 residues. In germline, CDR1 is SGHRS, CDR2 YFSETQ. The chain's CDR3 is CASSTSGLADTQYF. CDR3 sequence (DNA): TGCGCCAGTAGTACTAGCGGGTTGGCGGATACGCAGTATTTT.

This clone was detected a few times. The chain is built from TRBV28 and TRBJ2-3, with D tentatively TRBD1 (8 bases). In germline, CDR1 is MDHEN, CDR2 SYDVKM. Trimming took 10 bases from V and 5 from J, leaving 16 bases between them. The CDR3 length is 13 residues. CDR3 residues: CATQGGLVDTQYF. In DNA, the CDR3 is TGTGCCACACAGGGGGGGCTCGTAGATACGCAGTATTTT.

The chain carries TRBV7-2 and TRBJ2-3, with 10 bases identical to TRBD2. The germline V gene encodes CDR1 SGHTA and CDR2 FQGNSA. V lost 5 bases, J lost 5 bases, and 10 bases stayed unmatched. The CDR3 is 16 residues long. The CDR3 sequence: CASSAITSGVGDTQYF. The CDR3 DNA reads TGTGCCAGCAGCGCTATTACTAGCGGGGTAGGAGATACGCAGTATTTT.